The rows below give T cell receptor beta chains drawn from one sample of a study of T cell clones after liver transplantation. TCRdb keeps only in-frame clones here, not all; method: immunoSEQ multiplex PCR. The sample carries under 150,000 clones, over 75% recorded once. The sequencing here drew on CD4+ T cells from blood, taken 12 months after liver transplant. The receptors stem from a human patient who received a liver transplant. Some T cells may be the graft donor's. Each CDR3 is given with its conserved first and last residue. D genes are given only for firm matches. Size tells how often a clone was seen (once, few, many) or the class of an expanded clone, and some rows leave it out.

D gene,V gene,clone size,J gene,CDR3 protein,CDR3 DNA
NA,TRBV2,NA,TRBJ2-3,CASSVPSRTDTQYF,TGTGCCAGCAGTGTCCCTAGCCGAACAGATACGCAGTATTTT
TRBD1,TRBV6-1,NA,TRBJ1-1,CASSKDRSGTEAFF,TGTGCCAGCTCCAAGGACAGGTCGGGCACTGAAGCTTTCTTT
TRBD1,TRBV5-4,NA,TRBJ1-1,CASSAQGPNTEAFF,TGTGCCAGCAGCGCACAGGGGCCGAACACTGAAGCTTTCTTT
TRBD1,TRBV7-2,few,TRBJ2-1,CASSLYQGARDEQFF,TGTGCCAGCAGCTTATACCAGGGGGCGCGGGATGAGCAGTTCTTC
NA,TRBV7-2,once,TRBJ2-4,CASSLARGAQNIQYF,TGTGCCAGCAGCTTAGCGCGGGGAGCCCAAAACATTCAGTACTTC
TRBD1,TRBV5-1,NA,TRBJ2-7,CASSVGQSYEQYF,TGCGCCAGCAGCGTGGGACAGAGCTACGAGCAGTACTTC
NA,TRBV29-1,NA,TRBJ2-7,CSVVSGPTANYEQYF,TGCAGCGTTGTTTCTGGGCCAACCGCGAACTACGAGCAGTACTTC
NA,TRBV15,NA,TRBJ2-1,CATSREGGGRNEQFF,TGTGCCACCAGCAGAGAGGGGGGCGGGAGAAATGAGCAGTTCTTC
NA,TRBV7-2,NA,TRBJ2-3,CASSFFPPRASSTDTQYF,TGTGCCAGCAGCTTTTTCCCCCCCAGGGCGTCTAGCACAGATACGCAGTATTTT
NA,TRBV5-1,NA,TRBJ1-1,CASSLTGGTEAFF,TGCGCCAGCAGCTTGACAGGTGGTACTGAAGCTTTCTTT
NA,TRBV21-1,NA,TRBJ1-5,CASSPRGMKWDRGLCQPQHF,TGTGCCAGCAGCCCCCGGGGGATGAAGTGGGACAGGGGGCTGTGCCAGCCCCAGCATTTT
TRBD1,TRBV19,NA,TRBJ2-2,CASSIGVTGGTGELFF,TGTGCCAGTAGTATAGGGGTCACAGGGGGAACCGGGGAGCTGTTTTTT
TRBD1,TRBV10-3,once,TRBJ1-5,CAIRDGQGASNQPQHF,TGTGCCATCAGAGACGGACAGGGGGCGAGCAATCAGCCCCAGCATTTT
TRBD1,TRBV18,NA,TRBJ1-1,CASSPPHRGGMNTEAFF,TGTGCCAGCTCACCACCACACAGGGGGGGCATGAACACTGAAGCTTTCTTT
NA,TRBV9,NA,TRBJ2-5,CASSAKLEPGETQYF,TGTGCCAGCAGCGCAAAACTAGAGCCAGGAGAGACCCAGTACTTC
NA,TRBV11-3,NA,TRBJ1-2,CASSLDSYGYTF,TGTGCCAGCAGCTTAGACAGCTATGGCTACACCTTC
TRBD1,TRBV28,NA,TRBJ2-1,CASSYTRRDSNEQFF,TGTGCCAGCAGTTACACACGCCGGGACAGCAATGAGCAGTTCTTC
TRBD1,TRBV30,NA,TRBJ1-1,CAWRGKGAIAEAFF,TGTGCCTGGAGAGGAAAGGGGGCGATAGCTGAAGCTTTCTTT
NA,TRBV14,NA,TRBJ2-2,CASGHSAGGELFF,TGTGCCAGCGGCCACTCCGCCGGCGGGGAGCTGTTTTTT
NA,TRBV6-1,once,TRBJ1-1,CASSGQLNTEAFF,TGTGCCAGCAGCGGACAACTGAACACTGAAGCTTTCTTT
NA,TRBV4-1,NA,TRBJ1-1,CASSNQGRGDTEAFF,TGCGCCAGCAGCAACCAGGGTAGGGGGGACACTGAAGCTTTCTTT
NA,TRBV6-1,NA,TRBJ1-5,CASSGNQPQHF,TGTGCCAGCAGTGGGAATCAGCCCCAGCATTTT
NA,TRBV11-3,NA,TRBJ1-2,CASSPGLRGNGYTF,TGTGCCAGCAGCCCGGGCCTACGCGGCAACGGCTACACCTTC
NA,TRBV25-1,NA,TRBJ2-1,CASSAKSRTRSYNEQFF,TGTGCCAGCAGTGCCAAATCGCGGACTCGCTCCTACAATGAGCAGTTCTTC
NA,TRBV28,NA,TRBJ2-5,CASSRGQGGQETQYF,TGTGCCAGCAGTCGAGGTCAGGGAGGCCAAGAGACCCAGTACTTC
NA,TRBV28,NA,TRBJ2-7,CASSSPADSYEQYF,TGTGCCAGCAGTTCCCCAGCGGACTCCTACGAGCAGTACTTC
TRBD2,TRBV28,NA,TRBJ2-7,CASSPSGTTYEQYF,TGTGCCAGCAGTCCTAGCGGGACTACCTACGAGCAGTACTTC
TRBD2,TRBV18,once,TRBJ2-3,CASSPPPAGVPDTQYF,TGTGCCAGCTCACCACCGCCAGCGGGAGTGCCAGATACGCAGTATTTT
NA,TRBV7-2,NA,TRBJ2-7,CASSFAAVEQYF,TGTGCCAGCAGCTTCGCAGCGGTAGAGCAGTACTTC
NA,TRBV9,NA,TRBJ1-1,CASSVGRNTEAFF,TGTGCCAGCAGCGTAGGCCGGAACACTGAAGCTTTCTTT
NA,TRBV28,NA,TRBJ1-2,CASDKGGMARGYTF,TGTGCCAGCGATAAGGGAGGAATGGCGAGGGGCTACACCTTC
TRBD1,TRBV27,NA,TRBJ1-1,CASRRQGKNTEAFF,TGTGCCAGCAGAAGACAGGGGAAGAACACTGAAGCTTTCTTT
NA,TRBV27,once,TRBJ2-2,CASSLGSGNTGELFF,TGTGCCAGCAGTTTAGGGTCAGGGAACACCGGGGAGCTGTTTTTT
NA,TRBV10-3,NA,TRBJ1-1,CAISGTRGNTEAFF,TGTGCCATCAGTGGGACTAGGGGGAACACTGAAGCTTTCTTT
NA,TRBV18,NA,TRBJ2-1,CASSPRGKRLDNEQFF,TGTGCCAGCTCACCAAGGGGGAAGCGGCTTGACAATGAGCAGTTCTTC
TRBD2,TRBV28,NA,TRBJ2-3,CASTGTRGIDTQYF,TGTGCCAGCACCGGGACTAGAGGGATAGATACGCAGTATTTT
NA,TRBV7-6,NA,TRBJ2-7,CASSRGGASGSYEQYF,TGTGCCAGCAGCCGAGGGGGGGCTAGCGGATCCTACGAGCAGTACTTC
TRBD2,TRBV27,NA,TRBJ2-3,CASSLAGERNTQYF,TGTGCCAGCAGTTTGGCGGGAGAGAGAAATACGCAGTATTTT
NA,TRBV15,once,TRBJ1-3,CATSRRPTGLSGNTIYF,TGTGCCACCAGCAGAAGACCGACAGGACTCTCTGGAAACACCATATATTTT
TRBD2,TRBV10-3,NA,TRBJ2-1,CAIRGTSGRGDEQFF,TGTGCCATCAGGGGGACTAGCGGGAGAGGGGATGAGCAGTTCTTC
NA,TRBV6-5,NA,TRBJ2-5,CASSYLGAGMDTQYF,TGTGCCAGCAGTTACTTAGGGGCAGGGATGGACACCCAGTACTTC
NA,TRBV19,once,TRBJ1-4,CASSIGPNEKLFF,TGTGCCAGTAGTATAGGGCCTAATGAAAAACTGTTTTTT
TRBD2,TRBV9,NA,TRBJ2-2,CASSPRTSNTGELFF,TGTGCCAGCAGCCCCCGGACTAGCAACACCGGGGAGCTGTTTTTT
NA,TRBV6-6,NA,TRBJ2-6,CASSYSGAGANVLTF,TGTGCCAGCAGTTACTCAGGGGCCGGGGCCAACGTCCTGACTTTC
TRBD1,TRBV11-2,NA,TRBJ1-5,CASSPGQGGRQPQHF,TGTGCCAGCAGCCCGGGACAGGGAGGGCGGCAGCCCCAGCATTTT
NA,TRBV28,NA,TRBJ2-3,CASSPVGRGTDTQYF,TGTGCCAGCAGTCCCGTGGGCCGTGGCACAGATACGCAGTATTTT
NA,TRBV4-3,NA,TRBJ1-2,CASSQDPSNYGYTF,TGCGCCAGCAGCCAAGATCCGTCTAACTATGGCTACACCTTC
TRBD1,TRBV25-1,NA,TRBJ2-5,CASSDRGQGGGETQYF,TGTGCCAGCAGTGATCGAGGACAGGGGGGGGGAGAGACCCAGTACTTC
NA,TRBV28,NA,TRBJ2-3,CASSSSGRPSTDTQYF,TGTGCCAGCAGTTCCTCTGGGAGGCCCAGCACAGATACGCAGTATTTT
NA,TRBV6-5,NA,TRBJ2-3,CASSYRAGWADTQYF,TGTGCCAGCAGTTACAGGGCAGGGTGGGCAGATACGCAGTATTTT
TRBD1,TRBV27,NA,TRBJ2-1,CASITWDRKNEQFF,TGTGCCAGCATCACCTGGGACAGGAAAAATGAGCAGTTCTTC
TRBD2,TRBV19,NA,TRBJ2-1,CASSLGGRVYNEQFF,TGTGCCAGTAGTTTGGGAGGGAGGGTTTACAATGAGCAGTTCTTC
NA,TRBV27,NA,TRBJ1-2,CASKPSRANYGYTF,TGTGCCAGCAAACCAAGTCGAGCTAACTATGGCTACACCTTC